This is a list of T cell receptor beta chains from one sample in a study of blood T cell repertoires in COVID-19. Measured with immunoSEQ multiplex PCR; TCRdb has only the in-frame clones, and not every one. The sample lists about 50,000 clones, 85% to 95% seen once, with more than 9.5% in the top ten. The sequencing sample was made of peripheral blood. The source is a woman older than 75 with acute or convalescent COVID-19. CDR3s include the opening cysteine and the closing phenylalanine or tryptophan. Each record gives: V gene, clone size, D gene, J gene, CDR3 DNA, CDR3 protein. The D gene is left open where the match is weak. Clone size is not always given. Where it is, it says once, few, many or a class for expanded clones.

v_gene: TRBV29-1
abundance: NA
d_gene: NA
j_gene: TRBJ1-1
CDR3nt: TGCAGCGTGGGGGACATGTGGGGGAACACTGAAGCTTTCTTT
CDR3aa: CSVGDMWGNTEAFF

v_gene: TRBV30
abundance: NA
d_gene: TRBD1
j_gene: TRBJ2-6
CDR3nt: TGTGCCTGGAGTACGCCGGGACAGGGGTTCGGTGGGGCCAACGTCCTGACTTTC
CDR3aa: CAWSTPGQGFGGANVLTF

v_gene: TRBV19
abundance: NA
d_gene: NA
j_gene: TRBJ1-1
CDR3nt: TGTGCCAGTAGTACCCTGGGGCGGTGGAGCACTGAAGCTTTCTTT
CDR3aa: CASSTLGRWSTEAFF

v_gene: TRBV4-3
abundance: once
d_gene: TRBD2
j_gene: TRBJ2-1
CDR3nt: TGCGCCAGCAGCCAAGAAGCGGGAGGCATTGTAAGCTCCTACAATGAGCAGTTCTTC
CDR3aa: CASSQEAGGIVSSYNEQFF

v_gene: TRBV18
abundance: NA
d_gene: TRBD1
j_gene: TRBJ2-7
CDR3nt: TGTGCCAGCTCCCCTCAGGGGGATAGCTCCTACGAGCAGTACTTC
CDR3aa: CASSPQGDSSYEQYF

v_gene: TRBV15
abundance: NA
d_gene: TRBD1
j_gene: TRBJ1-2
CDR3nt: TGTGCCACCAGCAGAGACAACTTTGGACAGGGGCCTAATGGCTACACCTTC
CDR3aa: CATSRDNFGQGPNGYTF

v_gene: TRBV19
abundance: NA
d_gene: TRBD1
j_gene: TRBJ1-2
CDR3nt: TGTGCCACCAGACCGGGACAGGGGATTGTAGACTATGGCTACACCTTC
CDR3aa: CATRPGQGIVDYGYTF

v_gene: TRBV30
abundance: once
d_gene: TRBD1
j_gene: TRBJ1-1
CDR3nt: TGTGCCTGGGGAGGACAGGGCGGCACTGAAGCTTTCTTT
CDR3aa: CAWGGQGGTEAFF

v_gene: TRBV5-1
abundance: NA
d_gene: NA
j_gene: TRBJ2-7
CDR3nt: TGCGCCAGCAGCTTCAGCGAGCTTGCCTACGAGCAGTACTTC
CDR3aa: CASSFSELAYEQYF

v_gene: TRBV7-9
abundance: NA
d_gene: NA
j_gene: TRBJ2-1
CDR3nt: TGTGCCAGCAGCTTAGTTCTAGTCCCCAATGAGCAGTTCTTC
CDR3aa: CASSLVLVPNEQFF

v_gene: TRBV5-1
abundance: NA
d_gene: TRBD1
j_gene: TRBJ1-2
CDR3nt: TGCGCCAGCAGCCCAGGGACAGACCTCTATGGCTACACCTTC
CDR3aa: CASSPGTDLYGYTF

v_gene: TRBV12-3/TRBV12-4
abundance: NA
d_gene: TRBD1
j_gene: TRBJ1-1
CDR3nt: TGTGCCAGGGTACAGGGGGTGCCTGAAGCTTTCTTT
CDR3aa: CARVQGVPEAFF

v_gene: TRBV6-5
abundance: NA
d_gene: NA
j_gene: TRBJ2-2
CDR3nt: TGTGCCAGCCTTTCCGGGGTGGTGTCCGGGGAGCTGTTTTTT
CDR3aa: CASLSGVVSGELFF

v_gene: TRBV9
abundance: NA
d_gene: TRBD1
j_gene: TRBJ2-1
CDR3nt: TGTGCCAGCAGCTCCCGGACAGGGGGCGCGTTTGATGAGCAGTTCTTC
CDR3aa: CASSSRTGGAFDEQFF

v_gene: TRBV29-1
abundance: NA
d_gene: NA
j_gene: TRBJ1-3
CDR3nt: TGCAGCGTTGAGACAGACGGAAACACCATATATTTT
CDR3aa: CSVETDGNTIYF

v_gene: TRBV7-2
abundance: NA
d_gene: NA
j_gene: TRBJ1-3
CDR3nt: TGTGCCAGCAGCTTAGACAGCCTCTCTGGAAACACCATATATTTT
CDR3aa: CASSLDSLSGNTIYF

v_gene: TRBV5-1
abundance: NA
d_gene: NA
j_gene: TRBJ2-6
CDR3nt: TGCGCCAGCAGCTTGGCGGGTGGGGGGGCCAACGTCCTGACTTTC
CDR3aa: CASSLAGGGANVLTF